This entry lists 9 T cell receptor beta chains sequenced from one sample in a study of Ad26.COV2.S vaccination and SARS-CoV-2 variants (dated by TCRdb to the early 2020s). The library was prepared using the immunoSEQ multiplex PCR assay. Drawn from immuneACCESS, this table holds only the in-frame rearrangements with V and J called that TCRdb kept. Clones are partly lost; checked studies trace under half to an unresolved V gene and leave the rest unexplained. Across this sample there are about 320,000 clones, with 86% seen only once. More than 1.5% of the sample is in the top ten clones. This sample's treatment or condition label indicates: around 19 received Ad26.COV2.S at low or high dose, single or two shots; 5 received placebo; per-sample allocation not given. For vaccine and placebo recipients, repertoires were sequenced using samples collected on day 63 after the first injection. Sequencing was performed on peripheral blood, taken in a trial of Ad26.COV2.S vaccine versus placebo. These receptors were obtained from a person aged 18 to 65 who received the Ad26.COV2.S COVID-19 vaccine or a placebo.

The rearrangement joins TRBV5-6 to TRBJ1-1, with D possibly matching TRBD1 (5 bases). This CDR3 is 12 amino acids long. Trimming took off 2 bases at V and 4 bases at J, with 6 bases between the two ends. Germline CDR1 SGHDT, CDR2 YYEEEE. The DNA for the CDR3 is TGTGCCAGCAGCTTTCAGGGCACTGAAGCTTTCTTT. Its translation: CASSFQGTEAFF. Complete variable domain (other parts from reference TRBV5-6 and TRBJ1-1): DAGVTQSPTHLIKTRGQQVTLRCSPKSGHDTVSWYQQALGQGPQFIFQYYEEEERQRGNFPDRFSGHQFPNYSSELNVNALLLGDSALYLCASSFQGTEAFFGQGTRLTVV.

This chain uses TRBV5-4 with TRBJ2-6; TRBD1 agrees at 11 bases. CDR3 length: 20 amino acids. Trimming removed 3 bases from V and 0 bases from J; junction bases left unmatched: 11. Germline-derived CDR1 and CDR2 are SGHNT and YYREEE (reference sequence). The CDR3: CASSSGTGGILYSGANVLTF. The CDR3 region has the DNA TGTGCCAGCAGCTCCGGGACAGGGGGTATTTTATACTCTGGGGCCAACGTCCTGACTTTC.

A remark on this clone: The sample carries other DNA sequences with the same CDR3. The CDR3 region is CASSLVQTYEQYF. The CDR3 region has the DNA TGTGCCAGCAGCTTAGTACAGACCTACGAGCAGTACTTC. The chain recombines TRBV7-2 with TRBJ2-7, with unresolved D. There are 13 residues in the CDR3. Trimming removed 1 base from V and 2 bases from J, with 6 bases in between. Germline lookup yields CDR1 SGHTA and CDR2 FQGNSA.

The chain joins TRBV6-5 to TRBJ2-5; D is uncertain. CDR3 size: 11 residues. V was cut by 5 bases and J by 2 bases, with 3 bases left in between. Germline V lookup: CDR1 MNHEY, CDR2 SVGAGI. The chain's CDR3 is CASSRQETQYF. In nucleotides, the CDR3 is TGTGCCAGCAGTAGACAAGAGACCCAGTACTTC.

The chain carries TRBV14 and TRBJ1-3; D is unresolved. Between the trimmed V and J ends, which lost 3 bases and 1 base, there was a span of 10 bases. Germline V gene data show CDR1 as SGHDN and CDR2 as FVKESK. CDR3 size: 15 residues. DNA of the CDR3: TGTGCCAGCAGCCATGTGACAAGTTCTGGAAACACCATATATTTT. This translates into CASSHVTSSGNTIYF. The variable domain in full, with the rest retrieved from reference TRBV14 and TRBJ1-3, is EAGVTQFPSHSVIEKGQTVTLRCDPISGHDNLYWYRRVMGKEIKFLLHFVKESKQDESGMPNNRFLAERTGGTYSTLKVQPAELEDSGVYFCASSHVTSSGNTIYFGEGSWLTVV.

In this sample, this clone turned up a few times. This sample also contains other DNA sequences that code for the same CDR3. This chain links TRBV20-1 with TRBJ2-5, with no clear D. This CDR3 has 11 amino acids. Trimming removed 4 bases from V and 5 bases from J, with 8 bases in between. The germline V gene has CDR1 DFQATT and CDR2 SNEGSKA (reference sequence). The CDR3 spells CSAIFGETQYF. Here the CDR3 DNA reads TGCAGTGCTATATTCGGGGAGACCCAGTACTTC.

The rearrangement uses TRBV19 and TRBJ1-2; 11 bases map to TRBD1. The CDR3 spans 12 residues. Trimming cost V 6 bases and J 7 bases; bases outside gene matches: 1. Germline CDR1 LNHDA, CDR2 SQIVND (reference sequence). CDR3 sequence reads: CASRGQGVGYTF. The CDR3 coding sequence is TGTGCCAGTAGGGGACAGGGGGTTGGCTACACCTTC.

The chain combines TRBV6-2 or TRBV6-3 with TRBJ1-5, with 11 bases aligning to TRBD1. The V gene's germline CDR1 is MNHEY and CDR2 SVGEGT. The CDR3 runs 19 residues. V was pared by 0 bases and J by 2 bases, with 9 bases of the junction left unmatched. The CDR3 sequence is CASSYSFGQGARGNQPQHF. CDR3 sequence (DNA): TGTGCCAGCAGTTACTCGTTCGGACAGGGGGCGCGGGGCAATCAGCCCCAGCATTTT.

This clone was observed once. In DNA form, the CDR3 reads TGTGCCAGCAGCGTATCCCAGGACCTGCACTATGGCTACACCTTC. Its protein product is CASSVSQDLHYGYTF. The chain combines TRBV9 with TRBJ1-2; no clear D gene. Germline lookup yields CDR1 SGDLS and CDR2 YYNGEE. Trimming stripped 1 base from V and 3 bases from J, with 13 bases between. The CDR3 totals 15 residues. Supplemented by reference TRBV9 and TRBJ1-2, the full variable domain reads DSGVTQTPKHLITATGQRVTLRCSPRSGDLSVYWYQQSLDQGLQFLIQYYNGEERAKGNILERFSAQQFPDLHSELNLSSLELGDSALYFCASSVSQDLHYGYTFGSGTRLTVV.